Following are 7 T cell receptor beta chains from one sample sequenced in a study of cytomegalovirus exposure and HLA in healthy donors. It was with 60 Vbeta and 13 Jbeta primers that the PCR ran. Libraries were prepared by immunoSEQ multiplex PCR; TCRdb keeps only in-frame clonotypes and omits some of them. The repertoire consists of over 120,000 clones, with about 84% occurring once and the leading ten covering 2% to 3%. Specimen: PBMCs. These receptors were obtained from a woman younger than 35 in good health and CMV-seropositive.

The chain recombines TRBV7-9 with TRBJ2-2, with D maybe TRBD1 (6 bases). The CDR3 length is 15 residues. V lost 11 bases and J 0 bases, leaving 16 bases between the germline ends. CDR1 is SEHNR, CDR2 FQNEAQ, per germline (reference sequence). CDR3: CAPEGERTNTGELFF. The CDR3 DNA sequence: TGTGCCCCCGAGGGGGAACGGACGAACACCGGGGAGCTGTTTTTT.

This clone was picked up one time. The V and J genes are TRBV7-2 and TRBJ2-5; 8 bases map to TRBD2. The CDR3 has 14 amino acids. The V gene end was trimmed by 2 bases and the J gene end by 4 bases; junction bases not matched to a gene: 3. CDR1 and CDR2 from the germline V gene are SGHTA and FQGNSA. CDR3 in amino acids: CASSLRGGIETQYF. The DNA for the CDR3 is TGTGCCAGCAGCTTACGCGGGGGGATAGAGACCCAGTACTTC.

The chain is built from TRBV9 and TRBJ2-3; D not resolved. Germline V gene sequence: CDR1 SGDLS, CDR2 YYNGEE. The V end was cut by 4 bases, the J end by 2 bases, with 14 bases between. The CDR3 totals 15 residues. CDR3 loop: CASSSTGINTDTQYF. The CDR3 bases are TGTGCCAGCAGCTCTACTGGTATCAACACAGATACGCAGTATTTT. The full variable domain, rest sourced from reference TRBV9 and TRBJ2-3, is DSGVTQTPKHLITATGQRVTLRCSPRSGDLSVYWYQQSLDQGLQFLIQYYNGEERAKGNILERFSAQQFPDLHSELNLSSLELGDSALYFCASSSTGINTDTQYFGPGTRLTVL.

This clone was seen just once. The CDR3 does not close with the conserved phenylalanine or tryptophan, likely indicating a read error. This chain connects TRBV10-1 to TRBJ2-7; a possible D gene is TRBD1 (5 bases). Trimming stripped 6 bases from V and 4 bases from J, with 10 bases between. This CDR3 has 12 amino acids. Germline assignment: CDR1 WNHNN and CDR2 SYGVQD (reference sequence). In DNA, the CDR3 is TGCGCCAGCAGCCTTGACAGTTACGAGCAGTACCTC. It translates to CASSLDSYEQYL.

V gene TRBV5-4 combines with J gene TRBJ2-3, with TRBD2 identical over 12 bases. Germline loops: CDR1 SGHNT, CDR2 YYREEE (reference sequence). This CDR3 spans 18 amino acids. Trimming removed 2 bases from V and 1 base from J; junction bases left unmatched: 8. CDR3 loop: CASSFGLAGGRGTDTQYF. The CDR3 nucleotides are TGTGCCAGCAGCTTTGGCCTAGCGGGGGGGCGAGGCACAGATACGCAGTATTTT.

For this clone: The junction does not match germline at one end; this may be a read error. The chain links TRBV4-1 to TRBJ1-2, with D possibly matching TRBD1 (6 bases). Germline values: CDR1 MGHRA, CDR2 YSYEKL. CDR3 size: 15 residues. CDR3 coding DNA: TGCGCCAGCAGCCAAGGAAGAGCACAGGGCGATGGCCACACCTTC. Its translation: CASSQGRAQGDGHTF.

The gene calls are TRBV5-1 and TRBJ2-4; 9 bases are shared with TRBD2. The CDR3 is made up of 15 amino acids. V dropped 1 base and J dropped 3; count of bases not matched to a gene: 2. Germline V gives CDR1 SGHRS, CDR2 YFSETQ. This CDR3 reads CASSLKAGGKNIQYF. Here the CDR3 DNA reads TGCGCCAGCAGCTTGAAAGCGGGAGGCAAAAACATTCAGTACTTC.